The 19 T cell receptor beta chains below were found in one sample sequenced in a study of patients and donors after allogeneic stem cell transplantation. TCRdb called the RT-PCR reads again in MiXCR, with one record for every CDR3 protein. The sample records almost 90,000 distinct CDR3 sequences, around 5% being singletons. Sequencing used blood, either unsorted or a sorted T cell fraction (not recorded which). The origin of the receptors is a human donor who was either an allogeneic HSCT recipient or a stem cell or donor lymphocyte infusion donor (not recorded which). It is not recorded whose cells these are; they may come from a transplant donor.

Note on this clonotype: One base away lies a much larger clone, so this may be a sequencing read error. The chain employs TRBV24-1 and TRBJ2-7; D gene unclear. The CDR3 runs to 12 residues. Germline values: CDR1 KGHDR, CDR2 SFDVKD. The CDR3 nucleotides read TGTGCCACCGAGTCCAGCTCCTACGTGCAGTACTTC. This gives the protein CATESSSYVQYF.

This clonotype showed up many times. The rearrangement joins TRBV5-1 to TRBJ1-2; D gene uncertain. The CDR3 loop spans 14 amino acids. V lost 0 bases, J lost 4 bases, and 10 bases lay in between. CDR1 is SGHRS, CDR2 YFSETQ, per germline. The CDR3 is CASSLANVAYGYTF. The CDR3 coding sequence is TGCGCCAGCAGCTTGGCCAACGTCGCCTATGGCTACACCTTC.

The genes are TRBV5-4 and TRBJ2-1; weak D call: TRBD1 (6 bases). Trimming removed 5 bases from V and 1 base from J, with 13 bases in between. Germline CDR1 reads SGHNT; CDR2 reads YYREEE (reference sequence). The CDR3 length is 15 residues. The CDR3 sequence: CASSTQGESYNEQFF. The CDR3 region has the DNA TGTGCCAGCAGTACACAGGGAGAATCCTACAATGAGCAGTTCTTC.

The chain couples TRBV12-3 or TRBV12-4 to TRBJ1-5; TRBD1 is a possible D gene (6 bases). The CDR3 contains 15 residues. V gave up 6 bases and J gave up 3 bases, with 15 bases separating them. This chain's CDR3 is CASRKQGGFNQPQHF. DNA for the CDR3: TGTGCCAGCAGGAAACAGGGTGGGTTCAATCAGCCCCAGCATTTT.

This clonotype has ten or more counts. V and J are TRBV20-1 and TRBJ1-2; D not resolved. CDR1 and CDR2 from the germline V gene are DFQATT and SNEGSKA (reference sequence). The CDR3 has 14 residues. The V end was cut by 2 bases, the J end by 4 bases, with 14 bases between. CDR3 DNA: TGCAGTGCTAGAATAGGAGCTCGGGGCTATGGCTACACCTTC. Translating it yields CSARIGARGYGYTF.

This clonotype was counted many times. The rearrangement joins TRBV20-1 to TRBJ2-1, with D perhaps assigned TRBD1 or TRBD2 (6 bases each). The CDR3 covers 15 residues. Trimming removed 2 bases from V and 4 bases from J, with 15 bases in between. Looked up from germline, CDR1 is DFQATT and CDR2 is SNEGSKA (reference sequence). DNA for the CDR3: TGCAGTGCTAGACCCTGGGGGGCTCAGTACAATGAGCAGTTCTTC. Translation gives CSARPWGAQYNEQFF.

The sample holds many counts of this clonotype. The chain links TRBV5-1 to TRBJ2-7, with no clear D. In germline, CDR1 is SGHRS, CDR2 YFSETQ. This CDR3 spans 14 amino acids. Trimming took off 0 bases at V and 2 bases at J, with 9 bases between the two ends. CDR3 coding DNA: TGCGCCAGCAGCTTGGCCGGCAGAACCTACGAGCAGTACTTC. It yields the protein CASSLAGRTYEQYF.

This clonotype was picked up many times. J is TRBJ2-1 and V is TRBV12-5, with 7 positions matching TRBD1. Germline values: CDR1 LGHNT, CDR2 FRNRAP. The CDR3 contains 14 residues. The V gene end was trimmed by 8 bases and the J gene end by 3 bases; junction bases not matched to a gene: 7. DNA for the CDR3: TGTGCTAGTTTAGGGGGCAGGCTCTACAATGAGCAGTTCTTC. Protein: CASLGGRLYNEQFF.

This chain joins TRBV7-3 and TRBJ2-5, with 7 positions matching TRBD2. V trimming: 5 bases; J trimming: 4 bases; junction bases outside the gene matches: 10. Germline V lookup: CDR1 SGHTA, CDR2 FQGTGA. This CDR3 comprises 15 residues. Here the CDR3 DNA reads TGTGCCAGCAGCCCCTCCCCGACTAGCTTAGAGACCCAGTACTTC. It yields the protein CASSPSPTSLETQYF.

A word on this clonotype: Because the CDR3's place on the DNA is in doubt, the DNA is left out and the CDR3 is given as listed by TCRdb. CDR3: CASTGALLTPGSCFF. The chain is built from TRBV2 and TRBJ2-2; the table's TRBD1 call for D was not verified on the DNA. The CDR3 is 15 residues long, ends included. CDR1 and CDR2 (germline): SNHLY, FYNNEI.

This clonotype appeared many times. This rearrangement joins TRBV12-3 or TRBV12-4 to TRBJ2-2; tentatively, D is TRBD2 (6 bases). V gave up 5 bases and J gave up 0 bases, with 13 bases separating them. This CDR3 is 16 amino acids long. In DNA, the CDR3 is TGTGCCAGCAGTGATGGGACTCGATCGAACACCGGGGAGCTGTTTTTT. It codes for CASSDGTRSNTGELFF.

This clonotype appeared a few times. The chain carries TRBV28 and TRBJ1-1; D gene unclear. Trimming left V 2 bases short and J 10 bases short, with 11 bases between. This CDR3 spans 12 amino acids. Germline V gives CDR1 MDHEN, CDR2 SYDVKM. The CDR3 loop reads CASSLRRDTAFF. For the CDR3, the DNA is TGTGCCAGCAGTTTAAGAAGGGATACAGCTTTCTTT.

This clonotype showed up just a few times. V usage is TRBV19 and J usage is TRBJ2-4, with D possibly being TRBD1 (6 bases). V was shortened by 6 bases and J by 1 base, with 7 bases between the two germline ends. The CDR3 totals 13 residues. Germline V gives CDR1 LNHDA, CDR2 SQIVND (reference sequence). The CDR3 DNA is TGTGCCAGTAGCAGGGGCGCCAAAAACATTCAGTACTTC. Its protein product is CASSRGAKNIQYF.

This clonotype was counted at least ten times. The J gene is TRBJ1-5, the V gene TRBV7-8, with TRBD1 matching over 9 bases. Germline CDR1 SGHVS, CDR2 FQNEAQ. The CDR3 is made up of 18 amino acids. Trimming removed 5 bases from V and 3 bases from J; junction bases left unmatched: 14. Here the CDR3 reads CASSPGPFGDRANQPQHF. The CDR3, as DNA: TGTGCCAGCAGCCCTGGGCCGTTTGGGGACAGGGCCAATCAGCCCCAGCATTTT.

This rearrangement joins TRBV5-1 to TRBJ1-1; TRBD1 agrees at 9 bases. Germline lookup yields CDR1 SGHRS and CDR2 YFSETQ. V lost 3 bases, J lost 10 bases, and 13 bases stayed unmatched. The CDR3 covers 15 residues. The chain's CDR3 is CASSSLQGAGVAAFF. The CDR3 DNA reads TGCGCCAGCAGCTCCCTACAGGGGGCGGGAGTAGCAGCTTTCTTT.

This clonotype was picked up many times. The rearrangement uses TRBV12-3 or TRBV12-4 and TRBJ1-5, with D hard to call. V lost 3 bases to trimming and J lost 1 base, with 7 bases between them. The CDR3 has 14 amino acids. The DNA for the CDR3 is TGTGCCAGCAGTTTGTGGGGAAGCAATCAGCCCCAGCATTTT. This gives the protein CASSLWGSNQPQHF.

The chain employs TRBV12-5 and TRBJ1-5; perhaps TRBD1 as D (6 bases). CDR1 is LGHNT, CDR2 FRNRAP, per germline. The CDR3 consists of 14 residues. Trimming removed 3 bases at V and 6 bases at J, with 12 bases between. CDR3 residues: CASGFAGGGQPQHF. The CDR3 DNA reads as TGTGCTAGTGGTTTTGCGGGGGGCGGTCAGCCCCAGCATTTT.

This clonotype was seen ten or more times. This chain uses TRBV28 with TRBJ1-6; no clear D. The CDR3 extends over 12 amino acids. CDR1 and CDR2 from the germline V gene are MDHEN and SYDVKM. V was trimmed by 6 bases and J by 10 bases, leaving 10 bases between them. The CDR3 DNA sequence: TGTGCCAGCAGCCGCCAAAGGTCACCCCTCCACTTT. Encoded protein: CASSRQRSPLHF.

This clonotype was picked up many times. The CDR3 loop reads CASSPGIWRRDRVSYEQYF. In DNA, the CDR3 is TGCGCCAGCAGCCCTGGAATCTGGCGCCGGGACAGGGTCTCCTACGAGCAGTACTTC. The chain carries TRBV4-1 and TRBJ2-7, with TRBD1 matching over 9 bases. The J segment lost 0 bases and the V segment lost 4 bases, leaving 16 bases of the junction unmatched. The CDR3 spans 19 residues. Germline CDR1 reads MGHRA; CDR2 reads YSYEKL.